Listed below are T cell receptor beta chains from one sample, sequenced in a study of CD8 T cells in Susac syndrome. TCRdb used MiXCR to reprocess the immunoSEQ multiplex PCR reads, holding one entry per CDR3 protein. The table lists a few hundred thousand distinct CDR3 sequences, 94% of them singletons. The sample taken for sequencing was CD4+ T cells from PBMCs. The source is a human donor with Susac syndrome. CDR3s include the opening cysteine and the closing phenylalanine or tryptophan. A D gene is named only where the DNA matches it firmly. Only some rows state a clone size, as once, few, many or a class for expanded clones.

D	J	size	V	CDR3	DNA
TRBD1	TRBJ2-2	-	TRBV4-2	CASSQDGRAGGNEPEELFF	TGTGCCAGCAGCCAAGATGGACGGGCAGGGGGCAATGAGCCCGAGGAGCTGTTTTTT
TRBD1	TRBJ2-1	-	TRBV15	CATNSKPGTGGYEQFF	TGTGCCACCAATTCGAAGCCCGGGACAGGGGGCTATGAGCAGTTCTTC
-	TRBJ2-5	-	TRBV3-1	CASSQDLTGRETQYF	TGTGCCAGCAGCCAAGACCTTACAGGGCGAGAGACCCAGTACTTC
-	TRBJ2-1	-	TRBV27	CASSFQGSSYNEQFF	TGTGCCAGCAGTTTTCAGGGAAGCTCCTACAATGAGCAGTTCTTC
-	TRBJ2-1	-	TRBV7-9	CASSHGKGSYNEQFF	TGTGCCAGCAGCCACGGCAAGGGTTCCTACAATGAGCAGTTCTTC
-	TRBJ2-5	-	TRBV19	CASSATPQAWETQYF	TGTGCCAGTAGTGCTACCCCACAGGCTTGGGAGACCCAGTACTTC
-	TRBJ2-5	-	TRBV20-1	CSAASARSQETQYF	TGCAGTGCCGCGTCCGCCCGAAGCCAAGAGACCCAGTACTTC
TRBD1	TRBJ2-7	-	TRBV20-1	CSARGLGQVYEQYF	TGCAGTGCTAGAGGGTTGGGACAGGTATACGAGCAGTACTTC
TRBD2	TRBJ2-5	-	TRBV20-1	CSAPSSGGAAETQYF	TGCAGTGCTCCTTCTAGCGGGGGGGCCGCGGAGACCCAGTACTTC
TRBD1	TRBJ1-3	-	TRBV20-1	CSASNTGGGNTIYF	TGCAGTGCTAGCAATACAGGGGGCGGAAACACCATATATTTT
-	TRBJ2-3	-	TRBV11-2	CASSRTSGSWDTQYF	TGTGCCAGCAGCCGGACATCAGGATCGTGGGATACGCAGTATTTT
TRBD1	TRBJ1-2	-	TRBV7-2	CASSLAGDRASYGYTF	TGTGCCAGCAGCTTAGCCGGCGACAGGGCGAGCTATGGCTACACCTTC
-	TRBJ1-2	-	TRBV25-1	CASSEDYGLGVGGYTF	TGTGCCAGCAGTGAAGACTACGGCCTCGGCGTGGGGGGCTACACCTTC
-	TRBJ1-4	once	TRBV5-1	CASSLAGARTNEKLFF	TGCGCCAGCAGCTTAGCGGGGGCAAGGACTAATGAAAAACTGTTTTTT
-	TRBJ2-1	-	TRBV14	CASSPDRGNLNNEQFF	TGTGCCAGCAGCCCCGATAGGGGCAACCTAAACAATGAGCAGTTCTTC
TRBD1	TRBJ1-5	-	TRBV30	CAWSVRVVQGGQPQHF	TGTGCCTGGAGTGTACGAGTTGTGCAGGGGGGTCAGCCCCAGCATTTT
-	TRBJ2-5	-	TRBV5-4	CASSTFGGGDKQETQYF	TGTGCCAGCAGCACCTTCGGTGGGGGGGACAAGCAAGAGACCCAGTACTTC
-	TRBJ2-1	once	TRBV9	CASSVALQGQDEQFF	TGTGCCAGCAGCGTAGCTTTGCAGGGTCAGGATGAGCAGTTCTTC
-	TRBJ1-1	-	TRBV30	CAWTRGVRAFF	TGTGCCTGGACCCGGGGCGTGCGGGCTTTCTTT
-	TRBJ2-7	-	TRBV4-1	CASSPDYRGSYEQYF	TGCGCCAGCAGCCCGGACTACCGGGGGTCCTACGAGCAGTACTTC
TRBD2	TRBJ2-1	-	TRBV20-1	CSAVRGGSYNEQFF	TGCAGTGCTGTCCGGGGGGGGTCCTACAATGAGCAGTTCTTC
-	TRBJ2-2	-	TRBV6-2/TRBV6-3	CASRRGNYTGELFF	TGTGCCAGCCGGAGGGGGAACTACACCGGGGAGCTGTTTTTT
-	TRBJ2-7	-	TRBV19	CASSINHEQYF	TGTGCCAGTAGTATAAACCACGAGCAGTACTTC
-	TRBJ2-3	-	TRBV10-2	CAILGTDTQYF	TGCGCCATCCTGGGAACAGATACGCAGTATTTT
-	TRBJ2-2	-	TRBV12-5	CASGLSARAGELFF	TGTGCTAGTGGTCTTAGCGCCCGGGCCGGGGAGCTGTTTTTT
-	TRBJ2-3	-	TRBV20-1	CSVTQMWGRTDTQYF	TGCAGTGTCACCCAAATGTGGGGGCGGACAGATACGCAGTATTTT
-	TRBJ2-1	-	TRBV5-4	CASSLKTGSYNEQFF	TGTGCCAGCAGCTTGAAGACAGGCTCCTACAATGAGCAGTTCTTC
-	TRBJ1-1	-	TRBV19	CASSIDPPRRNTEAFF	TGTGCCAGTAGTATAGATCCGCCGAGGCGAAACACTGAAGCTTTCTTT
-	TRBJ1-2	-	TRBV7-9	CASSLGGTNYGYTF	TGTGCCAGCAGCTTAGGGGGCACAAACTATGGCTACACCTTC
TRBD2	TRBJ2-5	-	TRBV29-1	CSSGLAPQETQYF	TGCAGCTCTGGACTAGCGCCGCAAGAGACCCAGTACTTC
-	TRBJ2-7	-	TRBV5-1	CASSLEAGRENF	TGCGCCAGCAGCTTGGAGGCCGGCAGGGAGAACTTC
-	TRBJ2-4	-	TRBV20-1	CSAPPAGLAGQNIQYF	TGCAGTGCGCCTCCCGCGGGATTGGCAGGGCAAAACATTCAGTACTTC
TRBD1	TRBJ2-3	-	TRBV18	CASSPGQGATDTQYF	TGTGCCAGCTCACCGGGACAGGGGGCCACAGATACGCAGTATTTT
TRBD1	TRBJ2-5	few	TRBV2	CASSGYRGLETQYF	TGTGCCAGCAGTGGCTACAGGGGATTGGAGACCCAGTACTTC
TRBD1	TRBJ2-7	-	TRBV20-1	CSAREGQGGYEQYF	TGCAGTGCTAGAGAGGGACAGGGTGGCTACGAGCAGTACTTC
-	TRBJ2-5	-	TRBV6-2/TRBV6-3	CASSYQVAETQYF	TGTGCCAGCAGTTACCAGGTCGCAGAGACCCAGTACTTC
TRBD1	TRBJ1-2	-	TRBV6-2/TRBV6-3	CASSYVMRTGGSDYGYTF	TGTGCCAGCAGTTACGTCATGCGGACAGGGGGCTCTGACTATGGCTACACCTTC
-	TRBJ2-6	-	TRBV30	CAWSVPKSHRHSGANVLTF	TGTGCCTGGAGTGTACCAAAATCCCACAGACACTCTGGGGCCAACGTCCTGACTTTC
TRBD2	TRBJ2-5	-	TRBV4-3	CASSLRPGLAKETQYF	TGCGCCAGCAGCCTTAGACCGGGACTAGCTAAAGAGACCCAGTACTTC
TRBD1	TRBJ1-1	-	TRBV18	CASSPILGQGSTEAFF	TGTGCCAGCTCACCAATACTCGGACAGGGGAGCACTGAAGCTTTCTTT
TRBD1	TRBJ1-2	-	TRBV4-2	CASSPKTGRNPQGYTF	TGTGCCAGCAGCCCCAAGACAGGGAGAAACCCTCAAGGCTACACCTTC
TRBD2	TRBJ2-1	-	TRBV30	CAWSKNWGGTALNEQFF	TGTGCCTGGAGTAAGAACTGGGGGGGGACGGCCCTCAATGAGCAGTTCTTC
-	TRBJ1-4	-	TRBV7-9	CASSWGGGEKLFF	TGTGCCAGCAGCTGGGGTGGGGGCGAAAAACTGTTTTTT
-	TRBJ1-1	few	TRBV5-1	CASRRNSGKNTEAFF	TGCGCCAGCAGACGAAACAGCGGGAAGAACACTGAAGCTTTCTTT
TRBD1	TRBJ2-2	-	TRBV2	CASSVGQGPGELFF	TGTGCCAGCAGTGTCGGACAGGGACCCGGGGAGCTGTTTTTT
-	TRBJ1-6	-	TRBV5-1	CASSLDYPPLHF	TGCGCCAGCAGCTTGGATTACCCACCCCTCCACTTT
-	TRBJ2-2	once	TRBV2	CACTGLVNTGELFF	TGTGCCTGCACGGGACTCGTGAACACCGGGGAGCTGTTTTTT
-	TRBJ1-1	-	TRBV4-1	CASSQDLEMGANTEAFF	TGCGCCAGCAGCCAAGATCTAGAGATGGGGGCGAACACTGAAGCTTTCTTT
-	TRBJ1-1	-	TRBV19	CASSLQGKFAEAFF	TGTGCCAGTAGTCTTCAGGGGAAATTCGCTGAAGCTTTCTTT